This TCR beta chain was captured in a study of post-analysis software for immune sequencing data. Across the study: Included among the disease courses, which were recorded for the cohort, were relapsing-remitting, secondary progressive and progressive-relapsing multiple sclerosis.

Prepared TCR beta cDNA libraries contained unique molecular identifiers. Once about 0.95 to 10 million T cells were used, a few hundred thousand cDNA molecules resulted. TCRdb recomputed calls from the PCR reads with MiXCR, one row per CDR3 protein. The data show over 700,000 distinct CDR3 sequences, roughly 29% seen once. The CDR3 is 16 residues long. CDR1 and CDR2 from the germline V gene are SGHRS and YFSETQ. V lost 1 base to trimming and J lost 0 bases, with 11 bases between them. Whole-study findings and limits: Patients carried five TRBV segments more frequently than controls did, and TRBV5-6, TRBV5-1 and TRBV20-1 were among them. When compared against controls, multiple sclerosis patients showed significantly lower normalized Chao1 diversity. Those samples that were prepared in the same batch co-clustered strongly by F measure.

Comments on this clonotype: As yet, its antigen is unknown.

The chain carries TRBV5-1 and TRBJ2-1; D remains ambiguous. Sequenced input: blood. The sequence came from a girl between 5 and 17 years old with multiple sclerosis. The CDR3 DNA follows: TGCGCCAGCAGCTTGTCGGGCTTCAACTCCTACAATGAGCAGTTCTTC. Its protein is CASSLSGFNSYNEQFF.